This T cell receptor (beta chain) was retrieved from a study of radiation and T cells in renal cell carcinoma. Overall study context: Nephrectomy followed 15 Gy stereotactic body radiation by 4 weeks. Study-wide results and limits: Pretreatment tumor biopsies were lacking, so baseline clonotypes are unknown. From baseline, blood top tumor clonotypes peaked at 2 weeks post-radiation.

Trimming shortened V by 0 bases and J by 8 bases, and 16 bases separated the two germline ends. This CDR3 region has 15 residues. CDR1 is WSHSY, CDR2 SAAADI, per germline. A word on this clone: Its antigen is currently unknown.

This table comes from immunoSEQ multiplex PCR, and its TCRdb copy is limited to in-frame clones, with some not included. The sample records 130,000 to 150,000 clones, around nine tenths being singletons. Time point given: baseline pretreatment blood. Treatment: 15 Gy SBRT to primary tumor, nephrectomy 4 weeks later. Serial blood draws occurred at baseline and 2 and 4 weeks post-SBRT. Sample: blood, taken from a patient whose treatment included radiotherapy and nephrectomy. The chain joins TRBV10-2 to TRBJ1-2; no clear D. This TCR came from a woman aged 45 to 65 with renal cell carcinoma. CDR3 coding DNA: TGCGCCAGCAGTGAGTCAGGGAGTAGAGGCTTCGGCTACACCTTC. As protein: CASSESGSRGFGYTF.